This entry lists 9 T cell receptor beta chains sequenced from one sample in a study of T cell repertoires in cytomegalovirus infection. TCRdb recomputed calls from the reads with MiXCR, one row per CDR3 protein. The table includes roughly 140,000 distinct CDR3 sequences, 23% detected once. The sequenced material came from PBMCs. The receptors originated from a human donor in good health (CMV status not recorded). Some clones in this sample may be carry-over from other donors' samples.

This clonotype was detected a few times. CDR3 coding DNA: TGCGCCAGCAGCCGGACTAGCGGACCCTACGAGCAGTACTTC. This gives the protein CASSRTSGPYEQYF. The J gene is TRBJ2-7, the V gene TRBV5-1, with 10 bases identical to TRBD2. This CDR3 comprises 14 residues. Looked up from germline, CDR1 is SGHRS and CDR2 is YFSETQ. V shed 4 bases and J 2 bases; nucleotides not matched to a gene: 3. The whole variable domain, filled in from reference TRBV5-1 and TRBJ2-7, reads KAGVTQTPRYLIKTRGQQVTLSCSPISGHRSVSWYQQTPGQGLQFLFEYFSETQRNKGNFPGRFSGRQFSNSRSEMNVSTLELGDSALYLCASSRTSGPYEQYFGPGTRLTVT.

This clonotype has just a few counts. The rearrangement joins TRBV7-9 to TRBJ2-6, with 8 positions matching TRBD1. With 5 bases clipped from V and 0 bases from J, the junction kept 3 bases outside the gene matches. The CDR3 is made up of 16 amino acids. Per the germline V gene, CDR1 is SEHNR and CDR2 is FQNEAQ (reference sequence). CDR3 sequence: CASSRDRFSGANVLTF. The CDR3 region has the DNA TGTGCCAGCAGCCGGGACAGGTTCTCTGGGGCCAACGTCCTGACTTTC.

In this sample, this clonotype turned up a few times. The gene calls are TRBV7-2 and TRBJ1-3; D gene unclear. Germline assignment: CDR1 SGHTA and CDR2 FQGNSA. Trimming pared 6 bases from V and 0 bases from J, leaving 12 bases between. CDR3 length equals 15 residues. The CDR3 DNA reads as TGTGCCAGCAGGCCTATAAGGAGCTCTGGAAACACCATATATTTT. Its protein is CASRPIRSSGNTIYF. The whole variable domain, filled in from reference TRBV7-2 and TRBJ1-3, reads GAGVSQSPSNKVTEKGKDVELRCDPISGHTALYWYRQSLGQGLEFLIYFQGNSAPDKSGLPSDRFSAERTGGSVSTLTIQRTQQEDSAVYLCASRPIRSSGNTIYFGEGSWLTVV.

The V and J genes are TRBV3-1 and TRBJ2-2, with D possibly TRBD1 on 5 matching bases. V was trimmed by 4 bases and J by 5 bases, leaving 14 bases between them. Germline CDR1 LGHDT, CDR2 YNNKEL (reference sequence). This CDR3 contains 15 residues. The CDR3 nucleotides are TGTGCCAGCAGCCCGACAGTCGTGAGGACCGGGGAGCTGTTTTTT. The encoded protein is CASSPTVVRTGELFF.

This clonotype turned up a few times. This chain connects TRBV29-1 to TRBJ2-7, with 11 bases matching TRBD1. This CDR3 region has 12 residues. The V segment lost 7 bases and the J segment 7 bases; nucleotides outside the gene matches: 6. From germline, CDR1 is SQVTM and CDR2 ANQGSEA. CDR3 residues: CSGWTGGQEQYF. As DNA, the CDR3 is TGCAGCGGATGGACAGGGGGCCAGGAGCAGTACTTC.

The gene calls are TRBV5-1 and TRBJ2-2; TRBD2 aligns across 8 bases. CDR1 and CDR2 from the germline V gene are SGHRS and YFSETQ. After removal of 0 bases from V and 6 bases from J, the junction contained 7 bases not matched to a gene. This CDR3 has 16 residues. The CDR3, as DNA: TGCGCCAGCAGCTTGGAAGGGACTAGGGTTCCCGGGGAGCTGTTTTTT. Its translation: CASSLEGTRVPGELFF.

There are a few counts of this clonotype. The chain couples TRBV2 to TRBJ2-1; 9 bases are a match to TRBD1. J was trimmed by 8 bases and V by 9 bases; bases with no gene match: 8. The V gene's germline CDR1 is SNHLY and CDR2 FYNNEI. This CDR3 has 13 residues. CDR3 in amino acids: CASRQGVADEQFF. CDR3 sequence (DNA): TGTGCCAGTCGACAGGGGGTGGCTGATGAGCAGTTCTTC.

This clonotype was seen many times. DNA of the CDR3: TGTGCCAGCAGCTTGGTAGGGGGTGGCGAGCAGTACTTC. The encoded protein is CASSLVGGGEQYF. The rearrangement links TRBV5-4 to TRBJ2-7; TRBD1 might be the D (6 bases). Between the trimmed V and J ends, which lost 0 bases and 6 bases, there was a span of 10 bases. CDR3 length equals 13 residues. Germline loops: CDR1 SGHNT, CDR2 YYREEE (reference sequence).

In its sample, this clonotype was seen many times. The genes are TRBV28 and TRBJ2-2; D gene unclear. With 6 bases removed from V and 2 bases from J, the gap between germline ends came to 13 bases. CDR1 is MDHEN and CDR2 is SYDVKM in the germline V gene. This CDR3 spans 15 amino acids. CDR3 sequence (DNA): TGTGCCAGCAGCCCCATAACAGAAAACACCGGGGAGCTGTTTTTT. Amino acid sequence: CASSPITENTGELFF.